Below, 13 T cell receptor beta chains from the same sample are listed, as sequenced in a study of shared clonotypes between healthy human individuals. Profiled with immunoSEQ multiplex PCR; TCRdb holds only in-frame clones, not every one. The top ten hold 0.89% of the sample, which has about 1.1 million clones, around three quarters seen once. The sequenced sample was memory CD4+ T cells from PBMCs. As for subset: CD45RA-negative fraction. The origin of the receptors is a man younger than 35 in good health. Some clones in this sample may be carry-over from other donors' samples.

This sequence joins TRBV28 and TRBJ2-1, with 12 bases fitting TRBD2. Germline V lookup: CDR1 MDHEN, CDR2 SYDVKM. With V trimmed by 8 bases and J by 15 bases, 11 bases remained unmatched. CDR3 length: 13 amino acids. The DNA of the CDR3 is TGTGCCAGCGCCCTAGGACTAGCGGGATTTGGGTTCTTC. Translating gives CASALGLAGFGFF.

This clone came up a few times. The V call is TRBV6-6, the J call TRBJ2-7; D gene uncertain. Per germline, CDR1 MNHNY and CDR2 SVGAGI (reference sequence). This CDR3 comprises 16 residues. Trimming took 0 bases from V and 2 from J, leaving 14 bases between them. The CDR3 region is CASSYSYLGTTYEQYF. DNA for the CDR3: TGTGCCAGCAGTTACTCGTATTTGGGAACAACCTACGAGCAGTACTTC.

Comments on this clone: Other DNA variants within this sample encode the same CDR3. The chain combines TRBV9 with TRBJ2-3; no reliable D call. Germline CDR1 and CDR2: SGDLS and YYNGEE. CDR3 length: 13 amino acids. The germline V and J ends were trimmed by 0 bases and 3 bases, with 5 bases remaining between them. CDR3 loop: CASSVGSTDTQYF. The DNA of the CDR3 is TGTGCCAGCAGCGTAGGGAGTACAGATACGCAGTATTTT.

The chain carries TRBV6-5 and TRBJ2-2; D might be TRBD1 (6 bases). CDR1 and CDR2 from the germline V gene are MNHEY and SVGAGI. This CDR3 has 15 amino acids. Trimming took 2 bases from V and 6 from J, leaving 13 bases between them. The CDR3 loop reads CASSYHGQYAGELFF. The DNA for the CDR3 is TGTGCCAGCAGTTACCACGGACAGTACGCCGGGGAGCTGTTTTTT.

J is TRBJ2-1 and V is TRBV5-1; tentative D call: TRBD2 (6 bases). The V gene lost 4 bases and the J gene lost 10 bases, with 21 bases spanning the gap. CDR1 SGHRS and CDR2 YFSETQ come from the germline V gene. The CDR3 spans 15 residues. The CDR3 region has the DNA TGCGCCAGCAGCCTGCCGGGACTCCGCACGTGGGAGCAGTTCTTC. It specifies CASSLPGLRTWEQFF.

A word on this clone: Distinct nucleotide sequences in the sample also encode this CDR3. This chain uses TRBV5-1 with TRBJ1-1, with 10 bases identical to TRBD1. The CDR3 totals 14 residues. Losses at the gene ends were 0 bases for V and 5 bases for J; bases not matched to a gene: 1. Germline V gene sequence: CDR1 SGHRS, CDR2 YFSETQ. CDR3 sequence reads: CASSLGTGGTEAFF. The CDR3 nucleotides read TGCGCCAGCAGCTTGGGGACAGGGGGTACTGAAGCTTTCTTT.

This chain joins TRBV7-2 and TRBJ2-1; TRBD1 is a possible D gene (5 bases). The CDR3 extends over 13 amino acids. The V gene's germline CDR1 is SGHTA and CDR2 FQGNSA. With 7 bases removed from V and 7 bases from J, the gap between germline ends came to 14 bases. The CDR3 DNA is TGTGCCAGCAAAAAAGGGGATCATAATGAGCAGTTCTTC. As protein: CASKKGDHNEQFF.

This chain joins TRBV5-8 and TRBJ2-7; tentative D call: TRBD1 (6 bases). This CDR3 region has 17 residues. The ends were cut back, 3 bases at V and 4 bases at J, with 23 bases in the middle. CDR1 SGHTS and CDR2 YDEGEE come from the germline V gene. Here the CDR3 DNA reads TGTGCCAGCAGCTCAACCGGGACACACAATTGGGCATACGAGCAGTACTTC. It codes for CASSSTGTHNWAYEQYF.

The V gene is TRBV4-2, the J gene TRBJ2-1; D is uncertain. The CDR3 sequence is 17 residues long. The germline gives CDR1 LGHNA, CDR2 YNFKEQ. V was pared by 2 bases and J by 2 bases, with 16 bases between. The CDR3 region has the DNA TGTGCCAGCAGCCAACAAGGTGGAAGTCGCCCCTACAATGAGCAGTTCTTC. It translates to CASSQQGGSRPYNEQFF.

The V call is TRBV4-2, the J call TRBJ2-3; a possible D gene is TRBD2 (6 bases). The V gene lost 3 bases and the J gene lost 0 bases, with 7 bases spanning the gap. This CDR3 region has 14 residues. Germline V gives CDR1 LGHNA, CDR2 YNFKEQ. This CDR3 reads CASSQGLSTDTQYF. The CDR3, as DNA: TGTGCCAGCAGCCAGGGACTGAGCACAGATACGCAGTATTTT.

The chain uses TRBV2 and TRBJ1-3; D is uncertain. Trimming left V 1 base short and J 0 bases short, with 7 bases between. Germline V lookup: CDR1 SNHLY, CDR2 FYNNEI. The CDR3 is made up of 15 amino acids. The CDR3 protein is CASSEVHSSGNTIYF. In DNA form, the CDR3 reads TGTGCCAGCAGTGAAGTACACTCCTCTGGAAACACCATATATTTT.

Concerning this clone itself: Other nucleotide sequences from this sample produce the same CDR3. J is TRBJ2-5 and V is TRBV6-5, with D perhaps matching TRBD1 (6 bases). This CDR3 is 13 amino acids long. V lost 6 bases and J 2 bases, leaving 10 bases between the germline ends. Germline V CDR1 and CDR2: MNHEY, SVGAGI. DNA of the CDR3: TGTGCCAGCAGAAGGACAGTACAAGAGACCCAGTACTTC. It is translated as CASRRTVQETQYF.

The chain employs TRBV5-4 and TRBJ1-2; D gene unclear. The CDR3 has 12 amino acids. Germline CDR1 SGHNT, CDR2 YYREEE (reference sequence). Trimming shortened V by 4 bases and J by 1 base, and 5 bases separated the two germline ends. CDR3 region: CASSSDNYGYTF. CDR3 bases: TGTGCCAGCAGCAGCGATAACTATGGCTACACCTTC. Full variable domain (rest looked up from reference TRBV5-4 and TRBJ1-2): ETGVTQSPTHLIKTRGQQVTLRCSSQSGHNTVSWYQQALGQGPQFIFQYYREEENGRGNFPPRFSGLQFPNYSSELNVNALELDDSALYLCASSSDNYGYTFGSGTRLTVV.